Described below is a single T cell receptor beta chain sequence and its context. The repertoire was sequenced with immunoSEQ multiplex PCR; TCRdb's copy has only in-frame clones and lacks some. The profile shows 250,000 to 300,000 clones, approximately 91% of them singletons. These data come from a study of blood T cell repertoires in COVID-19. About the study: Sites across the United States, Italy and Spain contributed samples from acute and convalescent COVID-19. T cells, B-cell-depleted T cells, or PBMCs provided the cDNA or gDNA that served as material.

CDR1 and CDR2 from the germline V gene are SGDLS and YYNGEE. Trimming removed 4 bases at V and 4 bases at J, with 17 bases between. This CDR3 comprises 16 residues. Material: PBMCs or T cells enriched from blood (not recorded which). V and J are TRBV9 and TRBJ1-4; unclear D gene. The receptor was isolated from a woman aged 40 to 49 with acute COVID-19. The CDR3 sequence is CASSPSASAFNEKLFF. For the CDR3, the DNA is TGTGCCAGCAGCCCATCCGCCAGCGCTTTTAATGAAAAACTGTTTTTT.